A single T cell receptor beta chain is shown here with its context. Its antigen is as yet unknown. The authors made TCR beta libraries by quantitative 5'-RACE with molecular barcodes. TCRdb analysed the 5' RACE reads with MiXCR anew, one entry per CDR3 protein. The sample yields approximately 290,000 distinct CDR3 sequences, 20% to 25% seen once. The record originates from a study of CD8 T cells in ankylosing spondylitis. Study conclusions and caveats: Some motif variants had been reported before (in reactive arthritis synovial fluid and blood). Disease-linked clones proved CD8+ and comparatively uncommon in peripheral blood.

V was shortened by 3 bases and J by 2 bases, with 7 bases between the two germline ends. CDR3 length: 13 amino acids. The germline V gene encodes CDR1 SGHTA and CDR2 FQGNSA. The J gene is TRBJ2-5, the V gene TRBV7-2; no clear D gene. The sequence was collected from a female donor with ankylosing spondylitis or in good health (not recorded which). Sequencing input: blood, either unsorted or a sorted T cell fraction (not recorded which). The CDR3 nucleotides are TGTGCCAGCAGCTTCAACAGACAAGAGACCCAGTACTTC. It translates to CASSFNRQETQYF.